The 7 T cell receptor beta chains below were found in one sample sequenced in a study of cytomegalovirus exposure and HLA in healthy donors (dated by TCRdb to about 2017). Library preparation was by the immunoSEQ multiplex PCR assay. A mixture of 60 forward primers for TCR Vbeta segments and 13 reverse primers for TCR Jbeta segments was used in the multiplex PCR. TCRdb's version of the immuneACCESS table is confined to in-frame rearrangements and falls short of the full clone set. An unresolved V gene accounts for under half of the shortfall where checked; the remainder is of unknown origin. Present in this sample are about 150,000 clones, approximately 82% of which were seen just once. Approximately 6.3% of the sample goes to the ten largest clones. The specimen was PBMCs. These TCRs come from a woman in her fifties or sixties in good health and CMV-seropositive.

The chain links TRBV11-2 to TRBJ1-6; D not certain. V lost 0 bases to trimming and J lost 7 bases, with 7 bases between them. Per the germline V gene, CDR1 is SGHAT and CDR2 is FQNNGV. The CDR3 has 14 residues. The CDR3 protein is CASSLDSKNSPLHF. In DNA form, the CDR3 reads TGTGCCAGCAGCTTAGATAGTAAGAATTCACCCCTCCACTTT.

The chain recombines TRBV29-1 with TRBJ1-2; D is perhaps TRBD1 (5 bases). The CDR3 is 11 amino acids. Per germline, CDR1 SQVTM and CDR2 ANQGSEA. Trimming pared 3 bases from V and 7 bases from J, leaving 9 bases between. The CDR3 reads CSVDKGFGYTF. In DNA form, the CDR3 reads TGCAGCGTTGATAAGGGGTTTGGCTACACCTTC.

The gene calls are TRBV5-1 and TRBJ2-1; 9 nucleotides align to TRBD2. The CDR3 runs to 15 residues. Looked up from germline, CDR1 is SGHRS and CDR2 is YFSETQ. The V gene end was trimmed by 6 bases and the J gene end by 6 bases; junction bases not matched to a gene: 10. The CDR3 DNA follows: TGCGCCAGCAAGGGCCCCGGACTAGCGTCCAATGAGCAGTTCTTC. Translating gives CASKGPGLASNEQFF.

Points on this clone: At one of its ends the junction is not consistent with the germline gene, which may arise from a read error. This chain joins TRBV5-5 and TRBJ2-4; 7 positions match TRBD1. CDR3 length equals 15 residues. Germline lookup yields CDR1 SGHKS and CDR2 YYEKEE (reference sequence). CDR3 in amino acids: CASSPRTGAQNIQYF. The CDR3, as DNA: TGTGCCAGCAGCCCCAGGACAGGAGCCCAAAACATTCAGTACTTC.

This clone was counted a single time. The final CDR3 position lacks the conserved phenylalanine or tryptophan, pointing to a likely read error. The gene calls are TRBV7-2 and TRBJ2-7, with TRBD2 identical over 16 bases. This CDR3 is 15 amino acids long. V lost 5 bases to trimming and J lost 7 bases; unmatched junction nucleotides: 5. Germline values: CDR1 SGHTA, CDR2 FQGNSA. The CDR3 is CASSRGTSGGEEQYL. The CDR3 DNA sequence: TGTGCCAGCAGCAGAGGGACTAGCGGGGGGGAAGAGCAGTACCTC.

The chain couples TRBV11-2 to TRBJ1-1, with unresolved D. Per the germline V gene, CDR1 is SGHAT and CDR2 is FQNNGV. The CDR3 is 11 residues long. V was shortened by 8 bases and J by 5 bases, with 9 bases between the two germline ends. The CDR3 sequence is CASCSGTEAFF. DNA of the CDR3: TGTGCCAGCTGTTCGGGGACTGAAGCTTTCTTT.

The chain combines TRBV5-5 with TRBJ2-7; D gene uncertain. Trimming left V 3 bases short and J 2 bases short, with 9 bases between. CDR1 is SGHKS and CDR2 is YYEKEE in the germline V gene (reference sequence). The CDR3 contains 13 residues. CDR3 coding DNA: TGTGCCAGCAGCTACTCCCCCACCTACGAGCAGTACTTC. Its protein is CASSYSPTYEQYF.